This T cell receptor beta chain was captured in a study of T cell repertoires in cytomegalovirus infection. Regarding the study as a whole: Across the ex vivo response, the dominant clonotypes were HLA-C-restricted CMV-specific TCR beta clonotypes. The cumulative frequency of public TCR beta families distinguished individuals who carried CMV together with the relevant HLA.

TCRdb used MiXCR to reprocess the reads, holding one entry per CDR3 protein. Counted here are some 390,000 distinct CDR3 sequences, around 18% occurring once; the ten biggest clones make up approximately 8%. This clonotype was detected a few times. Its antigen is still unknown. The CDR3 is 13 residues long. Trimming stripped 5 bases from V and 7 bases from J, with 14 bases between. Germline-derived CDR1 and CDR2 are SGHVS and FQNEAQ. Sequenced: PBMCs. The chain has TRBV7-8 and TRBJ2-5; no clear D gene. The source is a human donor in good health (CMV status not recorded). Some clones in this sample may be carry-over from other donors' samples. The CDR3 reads CASSQLLPGTQYF. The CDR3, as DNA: TGTGCCAGCAGCCAACTCCTACCGGGGACCCAGTACTTC.